This T cell receptor (beta chain) was sequenced for a study of T-cell reconstitution after alpha-beta-depleted transplantation in children. The V gene lost 5 bases and the J gene lost 7 bases, with 24 bases spanning the gap. The CDR3 sequence is 16 residues long. Preparing the TCRbeta library involved the use of unique molecular identifiers. TCRdb ran MiXCR on the PCR reads and lists one entry per CDR3 protein. The data contain 500,000 to 600,000 distinct CDR3 sequences, approximately 32% of them seen just once; the ten biggest clones take up about 2.3%. The TCR comes from a human donor who donated a stem cell graft to a child with aplastic anemia. The chain joins TRBV12-3 or TRBV12-4 to TRBJ2-7; tentative D call: TRBD1 (5 bases). This specimen consisted of PBMCs from the stem cell graft donor, obtained from the stem cell graft. The CDR3 spells CASSPNVGARIGEQYF. The CDR3 nucleotides read TGTGCCAGCAGTCCGAACGTAGGGGCTCGAATAGGGGAGCAGTACTTC.